This TCR beta chain was obtained from a study of blood T cell repertoires in COVID-19. Study as a whole: The samples span acute and convalescent COVID-19 from the United States, Italy and Spain.

Assay: immunoSEQ multiplex PCR; the TCRdb copy retains only in-frame clones and omits some. The sample records just over 350,000 clones, roughly nine tenths being singletons. This study enrolled people aged about 18 to 90 from around 26 US geographic areas. This CDR3 is 14 amino acids long. V was trimmed by 6 bases and J by 7 bases, leaving 19 bases between them. In germline, CDR1 is MNHEY, CDR2 SMNVEV (reference sequence). The TCR sequence derives from a young woman who had recovered from COVID-19. Sequencing input: PBMCs or T cells enriched from blood (not recorded which). J is TRBJ2-7 and V is TRBV27, with D perhaps matching TRBD2 (5 bases). CDR3 coding DNA: TGTGCCAGCAGGCTCGGACTTCATTCCTTTGAGCAGTACTTC. Protein: CASRLGLHSFEQYF.